This T cell receptor (beta chain) was retrieved from a study of T-cell memory formation after mild COVID-19. The V end lost 4 bases, the J end lost 8 bases, and 18 bases lay between the germline ends. Germline CDR1 reads DFQATT; CDR2 reads SNEGSKA (reference sequence). The CDR3 totals 15 residues. In TCRdb, the 5' RACE reads were re-called with MiXCR into one record per CDR3 protein. The repertoire holds around 47,000 distinct CDR3 sequences, with approximately 9.7% as singletons. This chain joins TRBV20-1 and TRBJ1-6; D perhaps matches TRBD1 (6 bases). Sample: PBMCs or a T cell subset sorted from them (not recorded which). This receptor was obtained from an adult woman who had mild COVID-19 (a few samples of this study predate the infection). Cell type and time point are not known. The DNA of the CDR3 is TGCAGTGCTATGACAGGTCCCTTAGGGGATTCACCCCTCCACTTT. Amino acid sequence: CSAMTGPLGDSPLHF.